This T cell receptor (beta chain) was identified during a study of siplizumab effects on memory and regulatory T cells. This table comes from immunoSEQ multiplex PCR, and its TCRdb copy is limited to in-frame clones, with some not included. The data contain several thousand clones, just over 60% of them singletons. CDR3 length equals 14 residues. Germline CDR1 and CDR2: LNHDA and SQIVND (reference sequence). Between the trimmed V and J ends, which lost 1 base and 7 bases, there was a span of 11 bases. The chain combines TRBV19 with TRBJ2-1; D is tentatively TRBD1 or TRBD2 (5 bases each). The sequenced sample was effector memory CD8+ T cells sorted from blood. The subset was: unstimulated CD8+ effector memory T cells. This clonotype originated in a human donor in good health. Here the CDR3 reads CASSIGGPGNEQFF. The CDR3 nucleotides are TGTGCCAGTAGTATAGGGGGCCCGGGGAATGAGCAGTTCTTC.